A selection of T cell receptor beta chains follows, all from one sample in a study of early T cells in non-severe SARS-CoV-2 infection. TCRdb analysed the 5' RACE reads with MiXCR anew, one entry per CDR3 protein. Among over 30,000 distinct CDR3 sequences listed, over 6% were seen once. The sample in question was whole blood, obtained at baseline. These receptors originate from an adult who was a healthcare worker with PCR-confirmed SARS-CoV-2 infection or an uninfected control (not recorded which). The CDR3 runs from the conserved cysteine through the conserved F or W. The order of the fields is J gene, V gene, D gene, clone size, CDR3 protein, CDR3 DNA. The D gene is left open where the match is weak. Size values are once, few and many counts, or a class for expanded clones, and some rows have none.

TRBJ1-2	TRBV29-1	.	.	CSVVTQGRSYGYTF	TGCAGCGTTGTCACTCAGGGCCGGAGCTATGGCTACACCTTC
TRBJ2-2	TRBV16	.	.	CASSPQSGLPGNTGELFF	TGTGCCAGCAGCCCTCAATCGGGGTTGCCTGGGAACACCGGGGAGCTGTTTTTT
TRBJ2-1	TRBV7-2	TRBD1	.	CASSLAAGGSQGTGEQFF	TGTGCCAGCAGCTTAGCTGCCGGTGGTAGCCAGGGGACAGGTGAGCAGTTCTTC
TRBJ2-5	TRBV20-1	.	many	CSARNRETQYF	TGCAGTGCTAGAAATCGGGAGACCCAGTACTTC
TRBJ2-5	TRBV5-1	TRBD1	.	CASSSGQASETQYF	TGCGCCAGCAGCTCGGGACAGGCAAGCGAGACCCAGTACTTC
TRBJ2-1	TRBV19	.	.	CASLPTAKTSSYNEQFF	TGTGCCAGTCTACCCACCGCCAAGACAAGCTCCTACAATGAGCAGTTCTTC
TRBJ2-1	TRBV2	.	.	CASSDPRIVSSYNEQFF	TGTGCCAGCAGTGACCCCAGGATAGTCAGCTCCTACAATGAGCAGTTCTTC
TRBJ1-4	TRBV7-2	.	many	CASSFRLGSGEKLFF	TGTGCCAGCAGCTTCAGACTGGGATCGGGTGAAAAACTGTTTTTT
TRBJ2-1	TRBV20-1	.	many	CSARTGLEIYNEQFF	TGCAGTGCTAGAACGGGACTCGAGATCTACAATGAGCAGTTCTTC
TRBJ2-1	TRBV14	TRBD1	few	CASSPTGTGFYNEQFF	TGTGCCAGCAGCCCGACCGGGACAGGGTTCTACAATGAGCAGTTCTTC
TRBJ2-7	TRBV20-1	.	few	CSARDQLTMSYEQYF	TGCAGTGCTAGAGACCAGCTAACCATGTCCTACGAGCAGTACTTC